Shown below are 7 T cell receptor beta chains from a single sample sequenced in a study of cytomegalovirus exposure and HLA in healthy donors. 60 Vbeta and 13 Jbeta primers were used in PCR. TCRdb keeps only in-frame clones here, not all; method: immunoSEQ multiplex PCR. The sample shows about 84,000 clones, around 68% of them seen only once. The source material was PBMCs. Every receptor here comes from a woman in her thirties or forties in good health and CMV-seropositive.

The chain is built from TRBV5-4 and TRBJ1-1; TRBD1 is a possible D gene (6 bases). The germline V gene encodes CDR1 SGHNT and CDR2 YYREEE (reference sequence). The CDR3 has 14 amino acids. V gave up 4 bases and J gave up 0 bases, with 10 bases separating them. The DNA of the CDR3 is TGTGCCAGCAGCGCGACAGGTCTGAACACTGAAGCTTTCTTT. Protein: CASSATGLNTEAFF.

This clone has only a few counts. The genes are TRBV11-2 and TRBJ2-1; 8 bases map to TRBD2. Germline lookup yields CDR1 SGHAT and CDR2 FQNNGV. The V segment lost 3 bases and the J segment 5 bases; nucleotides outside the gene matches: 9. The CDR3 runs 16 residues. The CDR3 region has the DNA TGTGCCAGCAGCTTCCGAACGGGAGGGCCCAACAATGAGCAGTTCTTC. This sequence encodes CASSFRTGGPNNEQFF.

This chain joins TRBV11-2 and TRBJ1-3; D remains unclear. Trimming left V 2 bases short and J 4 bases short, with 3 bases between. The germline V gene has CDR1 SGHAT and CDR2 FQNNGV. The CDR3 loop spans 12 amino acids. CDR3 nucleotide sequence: TGTGCCAGCAGCTTACAGGGAAACACCATATATTTT. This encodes CASSLQGNTIYF. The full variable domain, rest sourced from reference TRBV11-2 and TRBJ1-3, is EAGVAQSPRYKIIEKRQSVAFWCNPISGHATLYWYQQILGQGPKLLIQFQNNGVVDDSQLPKDRFSAERLKGVDSTLKIQPAKLEDSAVYLCASSLQGNTIYFGEGSWLTVV.

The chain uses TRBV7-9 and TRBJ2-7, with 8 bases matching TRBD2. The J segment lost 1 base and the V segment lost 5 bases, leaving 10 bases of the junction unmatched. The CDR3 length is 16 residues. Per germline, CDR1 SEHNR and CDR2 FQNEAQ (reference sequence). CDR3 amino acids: CASSQADGRASYEQYF. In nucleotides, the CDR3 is TGTGCCAGCAGCCAGGCGGACGGGAGGGCTTCCTACGAGCAGTACTTC.

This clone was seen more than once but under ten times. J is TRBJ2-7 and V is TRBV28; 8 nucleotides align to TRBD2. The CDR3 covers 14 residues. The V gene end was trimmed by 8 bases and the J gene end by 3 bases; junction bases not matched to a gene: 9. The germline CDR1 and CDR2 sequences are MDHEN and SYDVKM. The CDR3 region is CASGGQRESYEQYF. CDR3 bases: TGTGCCAGCGGAGGCCAGCGGGAGAGCTACGAGCAGTACTTC.

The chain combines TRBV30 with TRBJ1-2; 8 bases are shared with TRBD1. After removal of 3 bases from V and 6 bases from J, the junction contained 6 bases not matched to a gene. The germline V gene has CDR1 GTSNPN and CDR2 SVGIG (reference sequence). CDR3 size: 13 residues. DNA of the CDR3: TGTGCCTGGAGCCGGACAGGGACAAATGGCTACACCTTC. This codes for CAWSRTGTNGYTF.

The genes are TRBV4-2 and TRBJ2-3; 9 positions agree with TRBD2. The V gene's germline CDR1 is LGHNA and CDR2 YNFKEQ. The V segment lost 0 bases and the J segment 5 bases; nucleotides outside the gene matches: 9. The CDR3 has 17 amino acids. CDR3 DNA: TGTGCCAGCAGCCAAGACGGGCTAGCGGGATCAGGAGATACGCAGTATTTT. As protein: CASSQDGLAGSGDTQYF.